The sequence of this T cell receptor beta chain was determined in a study of blood T cell repertoires in COVID-19. Study information: Sites across the United States, Italy and Spain contributed samples from acute and convalescent COVID-19.

In the authors' methods: Cell counts per sample came from amplifying reference gene primers. Clones were read by immunoSEQ multiplex PCR, and TCRdb kept only the in-frame ones, dropping some. The DNA gave D and trimming, while V, J and clone size come from that table. The sample shows about 180,000 clones, about 83% of them seen only once. This clone was observed a single time. Cohort placement rested on clinical history that participants reported themselves. The CDR3 contains 16 residues. V dropped 4 bases and J dropped 7; count of bases not matched to a gene: 15. Germline V gives CDR1 SGDLS, CDR2 YYNGEE.

Specimen: PBMCs or T cells enriched from blood (not recorded which). The source of this sequence is a woman aged 25 to 45 who had recovered from COVID-19. V usage is TRBV9 and J usage is TRBJ2-5; TRBD1 matches at 8 bases. In DNA, the CDR3 is TGTGCCAGCAGCCCCTTAGGGGGACAGGCCGGCGGGACCCAGTACTTC. It translates to CASSPLGGQAGGTQYF.